This TCR beta chain was recorded in a study of T cell changes during pregnancy in multiple sclerosis. Generated by immunoSEQ multiplex PCR, the TCRdb table keeps only in-frame clones and is missing some. Of 50,000 to 60,000 clones in the sample, approximately 90% were seen once. The CDR3 runs 16 residues. V shed 2 bases and J 6 bases; nucleotides not matched to a gene: 10. The germline gives CDR1 SNHLY, CDR2 FYNNEI. This TCR was sampled from a female donor with multiple sclerosis, enrolled in a pregnancy study. V and J are TRBV2 and TRBJ2-5, with 9 nucleotides matching TRBD2. This specimen consisted of CD4+ T cells from peripheral blood mononuclear cells, obtained in the third trimester of pregnancy. CDR3 DNA: TGTGCCAGCAGTGAATTGCTTAGCGGGAGTTTGCAGACCCAGTACTTC. Translation: CASSELLSGSLQTQYF.